One T cell receptor (beta chain) is described in this entry. This specimen belongs to a study of T cells after posttransplantation cyclophosphamide. Busulfan-fludarabine conditioning, marrow transplant, and cyclophosphamide on days +3 and +4 were administered. This CDR3 contains 15 residues. In germline, CDR1 is SGHVS, CDR2 FQNEAQ. Unmatched junction bases numbered 3, after V lost 2 bases and J lost 5 bases. Sequenced by immunoSEQ multiplex PCR; TCRdb stores in-frame clones only, minus some. This table has 42,000 or so clones, roughly 91% appearing once. The rearrangement uses TRBV7-8 and TRBJ2-2, with TRBD2 identical over 9 bases. Sequenced material: PBMCs, taken 55 to 70 days after allogeneic stem cell transplant with posttransplant cyclophosphamide. The TCR was taken from a male patient aged 60 to 75 who received an allogeneic stem cell transplant from a related donor and was CMV-positive. T cells may partly derive from the graft donor. CDR3 residues: CASSLLAGVTGELFF. The CDR3 region has the DNA TGTGCCAGCAGCTTATTAGCGGGGGTTACCGGGGAGCTGTTTTTT.